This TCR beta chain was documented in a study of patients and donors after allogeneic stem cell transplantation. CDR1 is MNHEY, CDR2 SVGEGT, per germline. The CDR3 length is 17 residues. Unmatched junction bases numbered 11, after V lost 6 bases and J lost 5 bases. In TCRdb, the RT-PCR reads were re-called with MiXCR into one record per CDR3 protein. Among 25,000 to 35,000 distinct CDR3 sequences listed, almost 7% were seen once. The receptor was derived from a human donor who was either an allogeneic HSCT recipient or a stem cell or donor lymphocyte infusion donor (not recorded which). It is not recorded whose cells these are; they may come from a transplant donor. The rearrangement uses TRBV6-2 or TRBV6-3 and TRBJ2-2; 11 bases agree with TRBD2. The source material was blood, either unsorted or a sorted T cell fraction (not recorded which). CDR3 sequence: CASRGVSGRVQTGELFF. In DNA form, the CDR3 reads TGTGCCAGCAGAGGTGTTAGCGGGAGGGTTCAAACCGGGGAGCTGTTTTTT.